Described below is a single T cell receptor (beta chain) sequence and its context. Its antigen is undetermined. Primers included in the PCR were 60 Vbeta and 13 Jbeta primers. Method: immunoSEQ multiplex PCR; TCRdb's copy keeps in-frame clones and lacks some. The data show around 75,000 clones, and the top ten clones hold over 4.5%. This sample was included in a study of cytomegalovirus exposure and HLA in healthy donors. Study-wide points: Most observed TCR sequences were rare, whereas some public TCRs were detected in many donors.

Trimming removed 7 bases at V and 0 bases at J, with 12 bases between. The CDR3 is 14 amino acids. The germline V gene has CDR1 MNHGY and CDR2 SAAAGT. The TCR was taken from a man aged 40-50 years in good health and CMV-seronegative. Specimen: PBMCs. The chain joins TRBV6-8 to TRBJ1-1, with D tentatively TRBD1 (5 bases). In nucleotides, the CDR3 is TGTGCCAGCAAACAGGAGCCGCTGAACACTGAAGCTTTCTTT. The encoded protein is CASKQEPLNTEAFF.